Sequencing of this TCR beta chain was carried out in a study of T cell clones after liver transplantation. Across the study: A pre-transplant mixed lymphocyte reaction with TCRbeta sequencing defined graft-donor-reactive clones followed in post-transplant blood.

Method: immunoSEQ multiplex PCR; TCRdb's copy keeps in-frame clones and lacks some. Of over 100,000 clones in the sample, approximately 78% are singletons; the top ten hold 0.99%. General study points: Small, mixed patient groups and varying post-transplant times limit these conclusions.

Thawed unstimulated PBMCs were FACS-sorted by CD3, CD4 and CD8 into two populations. CDR1 is SGHTA, CDR2 FQGTGA, per germline. The CDR3 has 15 residues. The junction had 1 base not matched to a gene; V was cut back by 3 bases and J by 0 bases. In regard to this clone: What it binds is unknown.

The sequence was obtained from a human donor who received a liver transplant. The rearrangement uses TRBV7-3 and TRBJ1-3; 8 nucleotides agree with TRBD1. The sample consisted of CD4+ T cells from blood, taken before liver transplant. CDR3 region: CASSFTGGSGNTIYF. Here the CDR3 DNA reads TGTGCCAGCAGCTTCACAGGGGGCTCTGGAAACACCATATATTTT.